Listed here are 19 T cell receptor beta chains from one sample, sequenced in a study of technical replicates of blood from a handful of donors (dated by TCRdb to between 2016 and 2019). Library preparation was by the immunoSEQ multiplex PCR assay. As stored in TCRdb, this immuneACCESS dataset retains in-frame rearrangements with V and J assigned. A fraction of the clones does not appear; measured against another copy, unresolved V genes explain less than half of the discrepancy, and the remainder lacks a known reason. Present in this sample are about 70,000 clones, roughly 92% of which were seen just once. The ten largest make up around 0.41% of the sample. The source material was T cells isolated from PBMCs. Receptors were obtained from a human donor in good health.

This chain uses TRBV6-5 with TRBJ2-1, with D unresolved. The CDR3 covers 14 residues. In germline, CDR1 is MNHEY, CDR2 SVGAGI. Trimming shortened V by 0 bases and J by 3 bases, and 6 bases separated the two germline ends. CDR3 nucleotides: TGTGCCAGCAGTTACTCCGCAGGCTACAATGAGCAGTTCTTC. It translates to CASSYSAGYNEQFF.

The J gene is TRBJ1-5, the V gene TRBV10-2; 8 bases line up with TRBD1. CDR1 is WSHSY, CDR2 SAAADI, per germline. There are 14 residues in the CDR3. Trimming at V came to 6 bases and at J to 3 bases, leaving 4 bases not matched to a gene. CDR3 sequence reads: CASRTGEYNQPQHF. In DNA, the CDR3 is TGCGCCAGCAGGACAGGGGAGTACAATCAGCCCCAGCATTTT.

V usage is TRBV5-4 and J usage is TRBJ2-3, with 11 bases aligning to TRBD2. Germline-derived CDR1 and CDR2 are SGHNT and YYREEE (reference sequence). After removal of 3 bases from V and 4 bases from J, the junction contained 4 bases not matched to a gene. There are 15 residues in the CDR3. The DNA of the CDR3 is TGTGCCAGCAGCTCCACTAGCGGGAGCCCAGATACGCAGTATTTT. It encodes CASSSTSGSPDTQYF. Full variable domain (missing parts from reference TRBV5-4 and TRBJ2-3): ETGVTQSPTHLIKTRGQQVTLRCSSQSGHNTVSWYQQALGQGPQFIFQYYREEENGRGNFPPRFSGLQFPNYSSELNVNALELDDSALYLCASSSTSGSPDTQYFGPGTRLTVL.

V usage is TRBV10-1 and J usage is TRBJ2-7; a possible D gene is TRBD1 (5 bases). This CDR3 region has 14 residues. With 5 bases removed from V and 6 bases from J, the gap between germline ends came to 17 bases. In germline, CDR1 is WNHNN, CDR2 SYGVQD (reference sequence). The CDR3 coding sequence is TGCGCCAGCAGTATCCCACAGGAACGGACCGAGCAGTACTTC. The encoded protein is CASSIPQERTEQYF.

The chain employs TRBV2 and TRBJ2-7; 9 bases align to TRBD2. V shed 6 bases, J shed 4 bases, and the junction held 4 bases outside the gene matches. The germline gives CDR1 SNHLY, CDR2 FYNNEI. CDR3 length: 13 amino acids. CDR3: CASSAAGGYEQYF. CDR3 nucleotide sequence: TGTGCCAGCAGCGCAGCGGGGGGTTACGAGCAGTACTTC.

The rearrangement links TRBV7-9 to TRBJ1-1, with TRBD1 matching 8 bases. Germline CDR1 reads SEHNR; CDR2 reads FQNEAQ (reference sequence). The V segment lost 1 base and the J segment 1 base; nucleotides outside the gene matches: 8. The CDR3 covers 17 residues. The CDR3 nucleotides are TGTGCCAGCAGCTTAGGTGCTTCCGGGACAGGGAACACTGAAGCTTTCTTT. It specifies CASSLGASGTGNTEAFF.

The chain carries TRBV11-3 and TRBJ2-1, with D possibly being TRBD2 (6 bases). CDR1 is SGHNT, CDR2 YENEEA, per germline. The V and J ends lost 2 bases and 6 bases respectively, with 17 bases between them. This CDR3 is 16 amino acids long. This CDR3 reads CASSLRLIAALNEQFF. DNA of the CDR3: TGTGCCAGCAGCTTACGCTTGATAGCGGCCCTCAATGAGCAGTTCTTC.

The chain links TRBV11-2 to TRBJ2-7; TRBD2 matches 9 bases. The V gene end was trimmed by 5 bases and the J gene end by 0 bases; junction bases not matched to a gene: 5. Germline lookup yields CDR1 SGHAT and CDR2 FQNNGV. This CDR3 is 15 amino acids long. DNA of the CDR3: TGTGCCAGCAGCGGTAGCGGGAGTCTCTCCTACGAGCAGTACTTC. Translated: CASSGSGSLSYEQYF. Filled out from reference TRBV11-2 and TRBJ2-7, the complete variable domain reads EAGVAQSPRYKIIEKRQSVAFWCNPISGHATLYWYQQILGQGPKLLIQFQNNGVVDDSQLPKDRFSAERLKGVDSTLKIQPAKLEDSAVYLCASSGSGSLSYEQYFGPGTRLTVT.

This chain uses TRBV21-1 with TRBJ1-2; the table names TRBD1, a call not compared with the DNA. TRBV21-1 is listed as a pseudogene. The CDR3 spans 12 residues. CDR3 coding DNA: TGTGCCAGTCGGGACAGTTTTTATGGCTACACCTTC. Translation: CASRDSFYGYTF.

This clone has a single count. Here the CDR3 DNA reads TGTGCCAGCTCGCTATCGGGGAGAAATCAGCCCCAGCATTTT. Translated: CASSLSGRNQPQHF. The chain recombines TRBV7-9 with TRBJ1-5, with D unresolved. Trimming cost V 8 bases and J 4 bases, with 15 bases left between them. CDR3 length equals 14 residues. Germline V CDR1 and CDR2: SEHNR, FQNEAQ (reference sequence).

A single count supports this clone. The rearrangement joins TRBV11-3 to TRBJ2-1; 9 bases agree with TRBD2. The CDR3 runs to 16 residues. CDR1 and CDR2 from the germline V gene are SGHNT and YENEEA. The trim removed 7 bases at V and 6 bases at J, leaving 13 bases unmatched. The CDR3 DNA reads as TGTGCCAGCACCCTGGGACTAGCTGAAACAGGCAATGAGCAGTTCTTC. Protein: CASTLGLAETGNEQFF.

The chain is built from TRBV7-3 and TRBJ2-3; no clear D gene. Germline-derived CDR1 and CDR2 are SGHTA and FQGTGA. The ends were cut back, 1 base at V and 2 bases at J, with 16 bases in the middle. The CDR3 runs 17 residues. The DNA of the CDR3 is TGTGCCAGCAGCTTAAAGAGAGTAGGAGCGCCCACAGATACGCAGTATTTT. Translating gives CASSLKRVGAPTDTQYF.

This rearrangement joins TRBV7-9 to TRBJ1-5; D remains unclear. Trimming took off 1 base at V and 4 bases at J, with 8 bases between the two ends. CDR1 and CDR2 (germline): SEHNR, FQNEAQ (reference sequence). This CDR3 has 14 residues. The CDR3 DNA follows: TGTGCCAGCAGCTTAGAATCCGGGAATCAGCCCCAGCATTTT. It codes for CASSLESGNQPQHF.

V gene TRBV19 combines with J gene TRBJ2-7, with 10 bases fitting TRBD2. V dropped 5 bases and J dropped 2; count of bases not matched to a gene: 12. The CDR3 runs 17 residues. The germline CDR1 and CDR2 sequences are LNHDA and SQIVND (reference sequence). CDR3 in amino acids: CASSRFRTSGQAYEQYF. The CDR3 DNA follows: TGTGCCAGTAGTCGTTTCCGGACTAGCGGCCAGGCCTACGAGCAGTACTTC.

As DNA, the CDR3 is TGTGCCAGCAGCTTAGCGCCCGCTAAGAACACTGAAGCTTTCTTT. It is translated as CASSLAPAKNTEAFF. This chain joins TRBV7-2 and TRBJ1-1; D ambiguous. V was trimmed by 0 bases and J by 1 base, leaving 9 bases between them. The CDR3 length is 15 residues. Germline assignment: CDR1 SGHTA and CDR2 FQGNSA.

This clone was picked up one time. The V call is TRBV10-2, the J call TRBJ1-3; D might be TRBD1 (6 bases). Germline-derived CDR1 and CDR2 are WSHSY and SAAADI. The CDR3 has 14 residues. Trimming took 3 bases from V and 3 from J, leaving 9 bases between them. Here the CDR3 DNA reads TGCGCCAGCAGTGACAGGGGTTTTGGAAACACCATATATTTT. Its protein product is CASSDRGFGNTIYF.

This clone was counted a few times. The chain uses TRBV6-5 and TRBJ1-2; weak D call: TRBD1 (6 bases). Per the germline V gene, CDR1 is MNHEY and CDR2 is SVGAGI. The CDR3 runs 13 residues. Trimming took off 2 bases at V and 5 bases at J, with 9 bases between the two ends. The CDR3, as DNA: TGTGCCAGCAGTTACGACGGACAGTATGGCTACACCTTC. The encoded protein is CASSYDGQYGYTF.

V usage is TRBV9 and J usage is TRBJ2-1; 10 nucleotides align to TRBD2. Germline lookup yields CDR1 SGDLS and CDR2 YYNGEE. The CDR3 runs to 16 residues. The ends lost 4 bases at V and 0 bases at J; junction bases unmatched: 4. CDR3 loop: CASSPSGSASYNEQFF. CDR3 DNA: TGTGCCAGCAGCCCTAGCGGGAGCGCCTCCTACAATGAGCAGTTCTTC.

The CDR3 DNA follows: TGTGCCAGCAGTGAAGCATTGACAGGGGGCACAGCTAACTATGGCTACACCTTC. Translated: CASSEALTGGTANYGYTF. The chain links TRBV2 to TRBJ1-2, with 10 bases identical to TRBD1. CDR3 length: 18 amino acids. Germline lookup yields CDR1 SNHLY and CDR2 FYNNEI. V shed 0 bases, J shed 0 bases, and the junction held 7 bases outside the gene matches.